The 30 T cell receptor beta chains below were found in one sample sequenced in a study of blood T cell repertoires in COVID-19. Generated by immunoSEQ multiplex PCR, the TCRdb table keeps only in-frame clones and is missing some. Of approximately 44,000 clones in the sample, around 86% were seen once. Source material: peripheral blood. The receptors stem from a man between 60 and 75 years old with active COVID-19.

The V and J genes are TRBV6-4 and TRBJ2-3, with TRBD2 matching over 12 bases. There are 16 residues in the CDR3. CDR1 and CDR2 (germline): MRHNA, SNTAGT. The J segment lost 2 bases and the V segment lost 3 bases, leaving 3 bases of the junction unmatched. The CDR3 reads CASSEGLAGFTDTQYF. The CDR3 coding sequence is TGTGCCAGCAGTGAAGGACTAGCGGGGTTCACAGATACGCAGTATTTT.

This chain's CDR3 is CASSPGGLAGGLDTQYF. Written as DNA, the CDR3 is TGCGCCAGCAGCCCTGGGGGACTAGCGGGAGGCCTGGATACGCAGTATTTT. The chain uses TRBV5-1 and TRBJ2-3, with 15 bases fitting TRBD2. The junction had 9 bases not matched to a gene; V was cut back by 4 bases and J by 6 bases. This CDR3 is built from 17 residues. Germline V gives CDR1 SGHRS, CDR2 YFSETQ.

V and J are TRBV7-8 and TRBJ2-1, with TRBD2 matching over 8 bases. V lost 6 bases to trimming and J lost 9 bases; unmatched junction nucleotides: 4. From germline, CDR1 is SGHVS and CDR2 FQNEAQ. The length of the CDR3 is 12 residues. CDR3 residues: CASRGLVSEQFF. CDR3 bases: TGTGCCAGCAGGGGACTAGTCTCTGAGCAGTTCTTC.

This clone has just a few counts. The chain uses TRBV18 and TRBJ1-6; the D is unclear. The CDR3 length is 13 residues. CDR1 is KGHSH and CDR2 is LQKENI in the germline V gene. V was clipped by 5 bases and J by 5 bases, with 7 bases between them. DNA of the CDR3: TGTGCCAGCTCAAGGGAGGATAATTCACCCCTCCACTTT. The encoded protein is CASSREDNSPLHF. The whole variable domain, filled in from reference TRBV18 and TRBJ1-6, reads NAGVMQNPRHLVRRRGQEARLRCSPMKGHSHVYWYRQLPEEGLKFMVYLQKENIIDESGMPKERFSAEFPKEGPSILRIQQVVRGDSAAYFCASSREDNSPLHFGNGTRLTVT.

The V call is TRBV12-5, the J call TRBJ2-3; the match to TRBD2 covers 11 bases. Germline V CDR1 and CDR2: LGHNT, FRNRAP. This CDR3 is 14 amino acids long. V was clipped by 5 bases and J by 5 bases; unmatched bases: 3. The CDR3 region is CASGLGLAGDTQYF. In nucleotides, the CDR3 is TGTGCTAGTGGTCTTGGACTAGCGGGAGATACGCAGTATTTT.

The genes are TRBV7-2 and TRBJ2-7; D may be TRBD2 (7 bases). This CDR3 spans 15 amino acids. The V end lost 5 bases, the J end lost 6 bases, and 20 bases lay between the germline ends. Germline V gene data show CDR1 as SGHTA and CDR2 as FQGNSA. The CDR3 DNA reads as TGTGCCAGCAGCCCGGGGGGCGGGTCGGGGCTCGAGCAGTACTTC. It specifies CASSPGGGSGLEQYF.

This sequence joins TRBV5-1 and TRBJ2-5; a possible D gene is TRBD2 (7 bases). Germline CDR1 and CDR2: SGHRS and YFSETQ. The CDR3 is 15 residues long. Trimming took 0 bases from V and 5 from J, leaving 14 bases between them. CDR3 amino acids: CASSLEGGLWETQYF. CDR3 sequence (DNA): TGCGCCAGCAGCTTGGAGGGGGGGCTGTGGGAGACCCAGTACTTC.

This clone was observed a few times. CDR3 nucleotides: TGTGCCAGCAGCTTAAGTTTTGGCGGTAGAGAGACCCAGTACTTC. Its translation is CASSLSFGGRETQYF. This sequence joins TRBV7-9 and TRBJ2-5; D not resolved. In germline, CDR1 is SEHNR, CDR2 FQNEAQ (reference sequence). The CDR3 sequence is 15 residues long. Trimming removed 2 bases at V and 4 bases at J, with 14 bases between.

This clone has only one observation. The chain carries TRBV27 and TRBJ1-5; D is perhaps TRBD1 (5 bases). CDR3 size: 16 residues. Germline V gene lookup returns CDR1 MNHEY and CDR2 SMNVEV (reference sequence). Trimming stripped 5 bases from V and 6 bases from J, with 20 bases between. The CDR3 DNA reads TGTGCCAGCAGTCCCGGTCTATGGGACTCGGGTCAGCCCCAGCATTTT. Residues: CASSPGLWDSGQPQHF.

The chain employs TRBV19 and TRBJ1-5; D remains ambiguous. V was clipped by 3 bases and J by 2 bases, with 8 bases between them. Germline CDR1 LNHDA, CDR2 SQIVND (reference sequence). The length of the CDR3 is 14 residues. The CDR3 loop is CASSMSPGNQPQHF. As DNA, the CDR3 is TGTGCCAGTAGTATGAGCCCGGGCAATCAGCCCCAGCATTTT.

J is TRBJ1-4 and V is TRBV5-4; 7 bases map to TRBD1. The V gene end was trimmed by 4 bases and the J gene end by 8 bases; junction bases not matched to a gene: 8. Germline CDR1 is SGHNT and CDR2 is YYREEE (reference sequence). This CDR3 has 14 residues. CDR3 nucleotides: TGTGCCAGCAGCCCCGAGACAGGGACCGAAAAACTGTTTTTT. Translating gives CASSPETGTEKLFF.

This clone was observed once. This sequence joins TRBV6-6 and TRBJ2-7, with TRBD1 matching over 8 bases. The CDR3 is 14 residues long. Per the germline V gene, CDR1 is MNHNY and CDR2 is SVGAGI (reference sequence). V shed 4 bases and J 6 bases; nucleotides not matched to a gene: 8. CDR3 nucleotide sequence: TGTGCCAGCAGTTTCACCGAGACAGGGGTCGAGCAGTACTTC. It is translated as CASSFTETGVEQYF.

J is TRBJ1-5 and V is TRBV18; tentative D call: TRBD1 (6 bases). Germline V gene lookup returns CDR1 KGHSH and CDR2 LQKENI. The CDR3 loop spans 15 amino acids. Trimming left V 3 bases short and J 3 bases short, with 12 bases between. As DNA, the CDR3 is TGTGCCAGCTCACCTATGACAGGCTACAATCAGCCCCAGCATTTT. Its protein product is CASSPMTGYNQPQHF.

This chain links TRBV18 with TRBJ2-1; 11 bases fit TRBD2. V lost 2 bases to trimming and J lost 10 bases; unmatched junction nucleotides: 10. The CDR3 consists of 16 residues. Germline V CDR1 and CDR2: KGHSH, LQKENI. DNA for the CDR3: TGTGCCAGCTCACCAATCCGACTAGCGGGATCGGGCGAGCAGTTCTTC. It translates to CASSPIRLAGSGEQFF.

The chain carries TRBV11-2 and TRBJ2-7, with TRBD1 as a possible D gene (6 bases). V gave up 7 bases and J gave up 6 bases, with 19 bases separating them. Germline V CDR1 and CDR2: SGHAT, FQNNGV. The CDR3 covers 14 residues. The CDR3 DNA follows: TGTGCCAGCACCTGGGGGACATCGTCTGGCGAGCAGTACTTC. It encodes CASTWGTSSGEQYF.

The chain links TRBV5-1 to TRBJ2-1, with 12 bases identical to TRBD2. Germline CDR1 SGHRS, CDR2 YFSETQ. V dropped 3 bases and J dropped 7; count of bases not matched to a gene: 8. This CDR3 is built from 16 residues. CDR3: CASSSLTSGRVNEQFF. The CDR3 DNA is TGCGCCAGCAGCTCTTTGACTAGCGGGAGAGTGAATGAGCAGTTCTTC.

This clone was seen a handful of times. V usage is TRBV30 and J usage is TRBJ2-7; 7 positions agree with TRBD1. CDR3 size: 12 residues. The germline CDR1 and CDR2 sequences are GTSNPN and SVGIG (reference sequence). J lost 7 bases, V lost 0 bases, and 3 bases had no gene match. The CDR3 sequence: CAWSVYRGEQYF. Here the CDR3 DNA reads TGTGCCTGGAGTGTCTACAGGGGAGAGCAGTACTTC.

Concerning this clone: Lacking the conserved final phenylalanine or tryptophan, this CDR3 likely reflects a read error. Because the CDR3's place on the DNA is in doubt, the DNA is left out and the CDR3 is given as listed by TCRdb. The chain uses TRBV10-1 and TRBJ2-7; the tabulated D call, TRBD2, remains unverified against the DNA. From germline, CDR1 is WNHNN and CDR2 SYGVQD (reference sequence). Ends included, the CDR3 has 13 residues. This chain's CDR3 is CASSESEREGTRY.

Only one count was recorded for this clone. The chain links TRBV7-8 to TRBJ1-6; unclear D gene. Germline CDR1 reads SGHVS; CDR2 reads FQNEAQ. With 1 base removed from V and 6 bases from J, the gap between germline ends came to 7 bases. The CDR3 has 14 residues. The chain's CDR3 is CASSLVDFNSPLHF. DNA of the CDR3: TGTGCCAGCAGCTTAGTCGACTTTAATTCACCCCTCCACTTT.

CDR3 loop: CATIHSGGSYNEQFF. CDR3 nucleotide sequence: TGTGCCACCATTCATAGCGGGGGGTCCTACAATGAGCAGTTCTTC. The chain is built from TRBV15 and TRBJ2-1, with TRBD2 identical over 10 bases. This CDR3 spans 15 amino acids. Germline V gene sequence: CDR1 LNHNV, CDR2 YYDKDF (reference sequence). The trim removed 7 bases at V and 1 base at J, leaving 4 bases unmatched.

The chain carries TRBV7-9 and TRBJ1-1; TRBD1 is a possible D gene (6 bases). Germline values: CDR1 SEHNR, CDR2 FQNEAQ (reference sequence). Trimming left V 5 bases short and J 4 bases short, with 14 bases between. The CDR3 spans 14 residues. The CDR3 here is CASSADSYSTEAFF. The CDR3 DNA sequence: TGTGCCAGCAGCGCGGACAGTTATAGCACTGAAGCTTTCTTT. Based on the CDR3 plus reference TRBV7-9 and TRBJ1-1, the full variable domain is DTGVSQNPRHKITKRGQNVTFRCDPISEHNRLYWYRQTLGQGPEFLTYFQNEAQLEKSRLLSDRFSAERPKGSFSTLEIQRTEQGDSAMYLCASSADSYSTEAFFGQGTRLTVV.

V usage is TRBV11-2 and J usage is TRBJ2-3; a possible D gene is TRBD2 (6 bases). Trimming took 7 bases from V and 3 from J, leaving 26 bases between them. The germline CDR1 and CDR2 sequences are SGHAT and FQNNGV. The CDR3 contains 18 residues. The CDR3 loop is CASTSYYIAEGRTDTQYF. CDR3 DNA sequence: TGTGCCAGCACCTCATATTATATAGCGGAGGGCCGTACAGATACGCAGTATTTT.

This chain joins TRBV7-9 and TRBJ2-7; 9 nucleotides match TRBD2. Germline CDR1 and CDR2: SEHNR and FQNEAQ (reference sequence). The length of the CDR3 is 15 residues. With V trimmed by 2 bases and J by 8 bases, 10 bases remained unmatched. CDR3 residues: CASSLSTSGPLKQYF. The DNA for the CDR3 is TGTGCCAGCAGCTTATCGACTAGCGGACCGTTGAAGCAGTACTTC.

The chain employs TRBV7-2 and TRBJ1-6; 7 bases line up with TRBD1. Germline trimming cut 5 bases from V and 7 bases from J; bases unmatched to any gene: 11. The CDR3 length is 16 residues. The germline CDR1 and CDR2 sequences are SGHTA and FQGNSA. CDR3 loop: CASSTRTGERNSPLHF. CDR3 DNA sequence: TGTGCCAGCAGCACCCGCACAGGGGAGCGAAATTCACCCCTCCACTTT.

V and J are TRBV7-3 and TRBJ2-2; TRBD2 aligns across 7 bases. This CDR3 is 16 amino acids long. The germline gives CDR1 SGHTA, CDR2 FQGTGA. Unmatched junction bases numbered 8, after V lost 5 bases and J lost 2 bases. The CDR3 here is CASSAGLAVNTGELFF. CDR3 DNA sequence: TGTGCCAGCAGCGCCGGGCTAGCGGTTAACACCGGGGAGCTGTTTTTT.

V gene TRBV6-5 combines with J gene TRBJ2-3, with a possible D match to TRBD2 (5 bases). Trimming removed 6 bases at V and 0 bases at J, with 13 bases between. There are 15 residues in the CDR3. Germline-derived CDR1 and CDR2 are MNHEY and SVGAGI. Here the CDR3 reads CASRDSTASTDTQYF. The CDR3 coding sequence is TGTGCCAGCAGGGACTCGACGGCTAGCACAGATACGCAGTATTTT.

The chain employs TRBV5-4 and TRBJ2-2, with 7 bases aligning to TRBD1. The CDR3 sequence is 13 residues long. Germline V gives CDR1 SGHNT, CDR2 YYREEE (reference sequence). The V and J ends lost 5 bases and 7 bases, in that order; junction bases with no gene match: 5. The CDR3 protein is CASRSTGDGELFF. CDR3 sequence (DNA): TGTGCCAGCAGGTCCACAGGGGACGGGGAGCTGTTTTTT. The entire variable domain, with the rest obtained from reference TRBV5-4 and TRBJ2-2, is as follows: ETGVTQSPTHLIKTRGQQVTLRCSSQSGHNTVSWYQQALGQGPQFIFQYYREEENGRGNFPPRFSGLQFPNYSSELNVNALELDDSALYLCASRSTGDGELFFGEGSRLTVL.

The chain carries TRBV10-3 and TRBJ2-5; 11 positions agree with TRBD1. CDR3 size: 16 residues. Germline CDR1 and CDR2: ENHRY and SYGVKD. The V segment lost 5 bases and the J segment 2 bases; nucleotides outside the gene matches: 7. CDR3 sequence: CAISSTDRGLQETQYF. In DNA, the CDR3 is TGTGCCATCAGTTCGACGGACAGGGGGCTTCAAGAGACCCAGTACTTC.

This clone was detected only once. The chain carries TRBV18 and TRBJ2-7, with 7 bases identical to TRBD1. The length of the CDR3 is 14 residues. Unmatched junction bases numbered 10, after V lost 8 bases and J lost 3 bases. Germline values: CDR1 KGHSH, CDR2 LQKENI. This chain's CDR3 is CASKTGTEVYEQYF. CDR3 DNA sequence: TGTGCCAGCAAAACCGGGACAGAGGTCTACGAGCAGTACTTC.

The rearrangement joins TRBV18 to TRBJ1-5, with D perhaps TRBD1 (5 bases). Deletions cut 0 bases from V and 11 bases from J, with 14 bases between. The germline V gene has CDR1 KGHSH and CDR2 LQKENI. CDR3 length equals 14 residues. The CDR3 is CASSPPLRVEAQHF. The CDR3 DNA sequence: TGTGCCAGCTCACCACCCCTCAGGGTTGAAGCCCAGCATTTT. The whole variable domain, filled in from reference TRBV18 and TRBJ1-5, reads NAGVMQNPRHLVRRRGQEARLRCSPMKGHSHVYWYRQLPEEGLKFMVYLQKENIIDESGMPKERFSAEFPKEGPSILRIQQVVRGDSAAYFCASSPPLRVEAQHFGDGTRLSIL.